Reported below is one T cell receptor beta chain. Its specificity is not known. Just one base apart from a much larger clone, this may be a read error. This sample is drawn from a study of blood T cells in healthy people across ages. Study-level points and caveats: With age, beta diversity per million T cells declined roughly linearly, significantly by over 35.

With a J-beta primer mix and a sample-barcoded 5' primer, a second PCR ran about 7 to 12 cycles. In TCRdb, the 5' RACE reads were re-called with MiXCR into one record per CDR3 protein. The repertoire holds around 1.5 million distinct CDR3 sequences, with 55% to 75% as singletons. The CDR3 is 14 amino acids. The germline CDR1 and CDR2 sequences are DFQATT and SNEGSKA (reference sequence). This sequence was found in a man younger than 30 in good health. The sequenced sample consisted of blood. The V call is TRBV20-1, the J call TRBJ2-1; TRBD2 agrees at 8 bases. The J call may be wrong; the DNA end is better matched by TRBJ2-7. CDR3 nucleotides: TGCAGTGCTACACTAGCGGCCTCCTACAATGAGCAGTACTTC. It codes for CSATLAASYNEQYF.